The entry below gives a single T cell receptor (beta chain) sequence along with its context. Its antigen is currently unknown. The data derive from a study of T cells after yellow fever vaccination. TCRdb reanalysed the 5' RACE reads using MiXCR and keeps one entry per CDR3 protein. This table has 300,000 to 400,000 distinct CDR3 sequences, 8.7% appearing once. V dropped 5 bases and J dropped 10 bases, with 9 bases sitting between them. The germline gives CDR1 SGHTA, CDR2 FQGNSA. This CDR3 is built from 11 residues. Study-wide findings and caveats: Highly abundant clonotypes carried over from the bulk population could end up in FACS-sorted repertoires as contaminants. Relatively few clonotypes were ones that appeared in both CD4 and CD8 compartments.

This TCR was sampled from a man aged 18 to 29 who received the YFV17D yellow fever vaccine. The material was PBMCs, obtained on the day of the first yellow fever vaccination. V usage is TRBV7-2 and J usage is TRBJ2-1; D perhaps matches TRBD2 (5 bases). The CDR3 DNA sequence: TGTGCCAGCAGCGCGCCGGGGGAGCAGTTCTTC. Translated, it gives CASSAPGEQFF.